The subject of this entry is one T cell receptor beta chain. The data were obtained in a study of Ad26.COV2.S vaccination and SARS-CoV-2 variants. About the research overall: Participants got Ad26.COV2.S intramuscularly, once or twice 56 days apart.

The data were produced by immunoSEQ multiplex PCR, yet TCRdb's version contains in-frame clones alone and is incomplete. This table holds about 350,000 clones, approximately 81% found once. Trimming at V came to 4 bases and at J to 6 bases, leaving 4 bases not matched to a gene. The CDR3 contains 15 residues. Germline V gives CDR1 SGDLS, CDR2 YYNGEE. Described treatment: some 19 received Ad26.COV2.S at low or high dose, single or two shots; roughly five received placebo; per-sample allocation not given. Samples came from day 63 after the first vaccine or placebo injection. The study used a vaccine consisting of an Ad26 vector that expressed Wuhan-strain SARS-CoV-2 spike.

The chain carries TRBV9 and TRBJ2-3; 14 bases agree with TRBD2. Sequenced here: peripheral blood, sampled in a trial of Ad26.COV2.S vaccine versus placebo. The source is a person between 18 and 65 years old who received the Ad26.COV2.S COVID-19 vaccine or a placebo. CDR3 amino acids: CASSLGLAGEDTQYF. The CDR3 nucleotides are TGTGCCAGCAGCCTGGGACTAGCGGGGGAGGATACGCAGTATTTT.